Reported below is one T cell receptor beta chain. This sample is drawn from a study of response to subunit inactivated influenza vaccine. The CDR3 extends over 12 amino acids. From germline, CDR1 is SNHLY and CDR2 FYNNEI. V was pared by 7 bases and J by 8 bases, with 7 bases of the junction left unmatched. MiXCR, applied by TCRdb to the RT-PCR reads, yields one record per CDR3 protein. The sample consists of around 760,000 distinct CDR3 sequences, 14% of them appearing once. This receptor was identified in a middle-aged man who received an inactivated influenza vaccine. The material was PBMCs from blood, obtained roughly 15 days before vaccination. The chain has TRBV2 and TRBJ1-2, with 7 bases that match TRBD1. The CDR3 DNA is TGTGCCAGCACAAGACAGGGTGCGGGCTACACCTTC. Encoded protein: CASTRQGAGYTF.